This T cell receptor beta chain was identified during a study of T cell responses to AZD1222 COVID-19 vaccine. With respect to this clone: Its cognate antigen is unknown.

Generated by immunoSEQ multiplex PCR, the TCRdb table keeps only in-frame clones and is missing some. The sample holds tens of thousands of clones, around 87% seen once. V was trimmed by 5 bases and J by 2 bases, leaving 10 bases between them. The CDR3 consists of 14 residues. Per the germline V gene, CDR1 is SGHTA and CDR2 is FQGNSA. Study-wide findings and caveats: Every sample of the repertoires postdated the peak T cell response.

The sequence was collected from an adult who received the AZD1222 COVID-19 vaccine. This chain links TRBV7-2 with TRBJ1-3; weak D call: TRBD1 (5 bases). The sequencing here drew on peripheral blood, taken 28 days after the second AZD1222 dose. CDR3 protein: CASSPPGTGNTIYF. The CDR3 DNA reads TGTGCCAGCAGCCCTCCAGGGACTGGAAACACCATATATTTT.